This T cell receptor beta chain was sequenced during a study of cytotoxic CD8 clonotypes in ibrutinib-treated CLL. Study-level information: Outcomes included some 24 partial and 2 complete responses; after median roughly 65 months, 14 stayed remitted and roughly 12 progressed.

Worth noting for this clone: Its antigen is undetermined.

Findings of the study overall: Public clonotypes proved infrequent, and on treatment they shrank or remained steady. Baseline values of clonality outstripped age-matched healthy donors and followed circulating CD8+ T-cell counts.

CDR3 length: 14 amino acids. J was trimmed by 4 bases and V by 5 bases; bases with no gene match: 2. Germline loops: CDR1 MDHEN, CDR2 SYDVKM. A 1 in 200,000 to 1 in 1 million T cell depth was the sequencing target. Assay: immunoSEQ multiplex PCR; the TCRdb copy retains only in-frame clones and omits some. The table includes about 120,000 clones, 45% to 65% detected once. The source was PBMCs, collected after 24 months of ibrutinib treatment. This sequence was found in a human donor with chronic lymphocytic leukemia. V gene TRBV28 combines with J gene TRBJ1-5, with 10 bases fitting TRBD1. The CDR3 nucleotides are TGTGCCAGCAGTGACAGGGGGCGTAATCAGCCCCAGCATTTT. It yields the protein CASSDRGRNQPQHF.